These T cell receptor beta chains were read from a single sample in a study of cytomegalovirus exposure and HLA in healthy donors. Some clones are missing from TCRdb's copy, which holds only in-frame ones; the method was immunoSEQ multiplex PCR. Found here are about 36,000 clones, roughly three quarters of them singletons; the top ten hold about 6%. Sequenced sample: PBMCs. The receptors shown here come from a young man in good health and CMV-seronegative. CDR3s include the opening cysteine and the closing phenylalanine or tryptophan. A D gene is named only where the DNA matches it firmly. Some rows mark clone size as missing; the rest say once, few, many or name a class of expanded clone.

J	D	size	V	length	DNA	CDR3
TRBJ2-7	NA	NA	TRBV5-1	14	TGCGCCAGCGGCGACGGGAGCTTCTCCTACGAGCAGTACTTC	CASGDGSFSYEQYF
TRBJ2-3	NA	NA	TRBV5-1	14	TGCGCCAGCAGCCCCTTGGGCAGGGGCGATACGCAGTATTTT	CASSPLGRGDTQYF
TRBJ1-1	NA	few	TRBV5-6	13	TGTGCCAGCAGCTTCACAGGGTCCACTGAAGCTTTCTTT	CASSFTGSTEAFF
TRBJ1-4	TRBD1	NA	TRBV13	13	TGTGCCAGCAGCCTACGACAGGGGGAAAAACTGTTTTTT	CASSLRQGEKLFF
TRBJ1-2	TRBD1	NA	TRBV28	15	TGTGCCAGCAGTTTATATTGGGACAGGGGCTATGGCTACACCTTC	CASSLYWDRGYGYTF
TRBJ1-1	NA	few	TRBV6-1	12	TGTGCCAGCAGTGAATCAAACACTGAAGCTTTCTTT	CASSESNTEAFF
TRBJ2-5	NA	once	TRBV7-2	14	TGTGCCAGCAGCTCCCCGGACAGTAAAGAGACCCAGTACTTC	CASSSPDSKETQYF
TRBJ1-2	TRBD1	NA	TRBV9	15	TGTGCCAGCAGCGTAGCTAGGGACAGGGGGCGCGGCTACACCTTC	CASSVARDRGRGYTF
TRBJ1-1	NA	NA	TRBV7-9	12	TGTGCCAGCAGCCCCCCCAGGGGAAAAGCTTTCTTT	CASSPPRGKAFF
TRBJ2-7	TRBD1	once	TRBV10-3	14	TGTGCCATCAGCGGACAGGCTATAGGCAGGGAGCAGTACTTC	CAISGQAIGREQYF
TRBJ1-1	TRBD1	NA	TRBV5-1	13	TGCGCCAGCAGCCCACCTGACAGGGGGCGAGCTTTCTTT	CASSPPDRGRAFF
TRBJ2-7	NA	NA	TRBV28	15	TGTGCCAGCAGTCCTAAGGGACTTTTAACATACGAGCAGTACTTC	CASSPKGLLTYEQYF
TRBJ1-1	NA	NA	TRBV2	13	TGTGCCAGGGCGATTTGGGTGGGCTCTGAAGCTTTCTTT	CARAIWVGSEAFF
TRBJ1-1	NA	NA	TRBV2	11	TGTGCCAGCAGTGACCTAAATGAAGCTTTCTTT	CASSDLNEAFF
TRBJ2-3	NA	NA	TRBV29-1	13	TGCAGCGTTGAATCGCGGGTAAGGGATACGCAGTATTTT	CSVESRVRDTQYF
TRBJ1-1	NA	NA	TRBV27	13	TGTGCCAGCACCAACAGGTGGGGCACTGAAGCTTTCTTT	CASTNRWGTEAFF
TRBJ2-5	TRBD2	NA	TRBV11-2	18	TGTGCCAGCAGCTTAGCCCTAGCGGGGGCCAGAATAATAGAGACCCAGTACTTC	CASSLALAGARIIETQYF
TRBJ2-5	TRBD2	NA	TRBV13	15	TGTGCCAGCAGCTCCCGAAGGACTAGCGGCGAGACCCAGTACTTC	CASSSRRTSGETQYF
TRBJ1-5	NA	NA	TRBV10-2	13	TGCGCCAGCAACCGAGGGGGGGGCCGCCCCCAGCATTTT	CASNRGGGRPQHF
TRBJ1-2	NA	NA	TRBV5-1	12	TGCGCCAGCAGCTTGGACACCTATGGCTACACCTTC	CASSLDTYGYTF
TRBJ2-5	NA	NA	TRBV4-2	16	TGTGCCAGCAGCCAAGAGTTAGGGGCACCTGGGGAGACCCAGTACTTC	CASSQELGAPGETQYF
TRBJ2-7	TRBD1	once	TRBV6-5	15	TGTGCCAGCAGAAACAGGGGGCGATCAACCTACGAGCAGTACTTC	CASRNRGRSTYEQYF
TRBJ2-7	TRBD2	once	TRBV6-1	15	TGTGCCAGCAGCCGACAGGTACTAGCGGCCTACGAGCAGTACTTC	CASSRQVLAAYEQYF
TRBJ2-7	NA	few	TRBV6-5	14	TGTGCCAGCAGTTACCGGGGTCACTCCTACGAGCAGTACTTC	CASSYRGHSYEQYF
TRBJ1-4	NA	NA	TRBV4-1	15	TGCGCCAGCAGCCAAGGGCGGGGGGCTGGTGAAAAACTGTTTTTT	CASSQGRGAGEKLFF
TRBJ1-4	NA	few	TRBV29-1	17	TGCAGCGTGTATTCCGGTTTGGAGGGCCTAGCAGGTGAAAAACTGTTTTTT	CSVYSGLEGLAGEKLFF
TRBJ1-4	NA	once	TRBV13	17	TGTGCCAGCAGCTTAGGTTTGGCAGACCCTCGGGGTGAAAAACTGTTTTTT	CASSLGLADPRGEKLFF
TRBJ2-7	TRBD2	NA	TRBV6-5	15	TGTGCCAGCAGTCTGGGACTAGCGGCTCCCTACGAGCAGTACTTC	CASSLGLAAPYEQYF
TRBJ2-5	NA	once	TRBV29-1	12	TGCAGCGTTGAAACAGGCCAAGAGACCCAGTACTTC	CSVETGQETQYF
TRBJ1-2	NA	NA	TRBV5-1	14	TGCGCCAGCCATAGGACCGACAGCTTGGATGGCTACACCTTC	CASHRTDSLDGYTF
TRBJ2-7	TRBD1	NA	TRBV5-1	15	TGCGCCAGCAGCTTGGTCTCAGGGGGCCCCTACGAGCAGTACTTC	CASSLVSGGPYEQYF